The 21 T cell receptor beta chains in this list originate from one sample, sequenced in a study of early T cells in non-severe SARS-CoV-2 infection. TCRdb reanalysed the 5' RACE reads using MiXCR and keeps one entry per CDR3 protein. The repertoire includes roughly 67,000 distinct CDR3 sequences, under 13% of them detected once, and around 5.8% sits in the top ten. Sequences were obtained from whole blood. The receptor set was obtained from an adult who was a healthcare worker with PCR-confirmed SARS-CoV-2 infection or an uninfected control (not recorded which).

The chain links TRBV9 to TRBJ1-3; TRBD1 might be the D (5 bases). V was cut by 4 bases and J by 5 bases, with 16 bases left in between. The CDR3 has 15 amino acids. Germline loops: CDR1 SGDLS, CDR2 YYNGEE. The CDR3 nucleotides are TGTGCCAGCAGCCCCCACCTGACGGGGCGAAACACCATATATTTT. Amino acid sequence: CASSPHLTGRNTIYF.

This clonotype was recorded a few times. V usage is TRBV7-6 and J usage is TRBJ2-5; D is unclear. Germline CDR1 is SGHVS and CDR2 is FNYEAQ. V was trimmed by 3 bases and J by 2 bases, leaving 7 bases between them. This CDR3 has 13 amino acids. This chain's CDR3 is CASSFRLQETQYF. Here the CDR3 DNA reads TGTGCCAGCAGCTTTAGACTGCAAGAGACCCAGTACTTC.

This clonotype was seen only a few times. The V gene is TRBV20-1, the J gene TRBJ2-1, with D tentatively TRBD2 (6 bases). Trimming took off 3 bases at V and 5 bases at J, with 11 bases between the two ends. This CDR3 has 13 residues. Germline values: CDR1 DFQATT, CDR2 SNEGSKA (reference sequence). CDR3 sequence: CSARGTLHNEQFF. The CDR3 DNA sequence: TGCAGTGCTAGGGGGACTCTTCACAATGAGCAGTTCTTC.

This clonotype was seen a few times. The gene calls are TRBV5-1 and TRBJ2-5, with TRBD2 matching 7 bases. The length of the CDR3 is 15 residues. With V trimmed by 4 bases and J by 4 bases, 10 bases remained unmatched. The germline gives CDR1 SGHRS, CDR2 YFSETQ. CDR3 in DNA: TGCGCCAGCAGCCCTATAGCGGGTAGGGCAGAGACCCAGTACTTC. Residues: CASSPIAGRAETQYF.

The rearrangement links TRBV27 to TRBJ2-1; D possibly matches TRBD1 or TRBD2 (5 bases each). Germline CDR1 reads MNHEY; CDR2 reads SMNVEV (reference sequence). This CDR3 spans 14 amino acids. Trimming left V 8 bases short and J 8 bases short, with 19 bases between. The CDR3 DNA follows: TGTGCCAGCTCCGGGGCCTGGTTAGTCGATGAGCAGTTCTTC. Its protein product is CASSGAWLVDEQFF.

This clonotype was seen a few times. V usage is TRBV2 and J usage is TRBJ1-4; tentatively, D is TRBD1 (6 bases). Germline CDR1 is SNHLY and CDR2 is FYNNEI. Between the trimmed V and J ends, which lost 8 bases and 8 bases, there was a span of 12 bases. This CDR3 has 12 amino acids. CDR3 DNA: TGTGCCAGCGGGGGCAATGGGGAAAAACTGTTTTTT. Residues: CASGGNGEKLFF.

This clonotype is judged medium-sized (0.01 to 0.1%). The chain carries TRBV24-1 and TRBJ1-2, with a possible D match to TRBD1 (6 bases). CDR1 and CDR2 (germline): KGHDR, SFDVKD. V was pared by 7 bases and J by 4 bases, with 12 bases between. CDR3 length equals 13 residues. CDR3: CATRKTGLYGYTF. DNA for the CDR3: TGTGCCACCAGGAAGACAGGTCTCTATGGCTACACCTTC.

A few counts support this clonotype. The chain carries TRBV12-3 or TRBV12-4 and TRBJ1-5; D gene unclear. There are 14 residues in the CDR3. Deletions cut 3 bases from V and 0 bases from J, with 6 bases between. CDR3 coding DNA: TGTGCCAGCAGTTTTACAGATAGCAATCAGCCCCAGCATTTT. It codes for CASSFTDSNQPQHF.

This clonotype was seen ten or more times. The gene calls are TRBV30 and TRBJ2-2; D might be TRBD2 (6 bases). Looked up from germline, CDR1 is GTSNPN and CDR2 is SVGIG (reference sequence). V was pared by 2 bases and J by 7 bases, with 11 bases between. This CDR3 has 13 residues. This CDR3 is CAWSLQGGGELFF. The CDR3, as DNA: TGTGCCTGGAGTCTCCAGGGAGGCGGGGAGCTGTTTTTT.

As for this clonotype: A much bigger clone sits one base away, suggesting this may be a read error. The J gene is TRBJ1-1, the V gene TRBV20-1; D may be TRBD1 (6 bases). Per germline, CDR1 DFQATT and CDR2 SNEGSKA (reference sequence). Deletions cut 1 base from V and 3 bases from J, with 12 bases between. The CDR3 contains 14 residues. Written as DNA, the CDR3 is TGCAGTGCTAGAGCGGGGGCATCGGACACTGAAGCTTTCTTT. Translated, it gives CSARAGASDTEAFF.

V usage is TRBV11-2 and J usage is TRBJ2-2, with 11 positions matching TRBD2. J was trimmed by 2 bases and V by 5 bases; bases with no gene match: 4. CDR1 is SGHAT and CDR2 is FQNNGV in the germline V gene. CDR3 size: 16 residues. CDR3 DNA sequence: TGTGCCAGCAGCCTCGGGACTAGCGGTAACACCGGGGAGCTGTTTTTT. This gives the protein CASSLGTSGNTGELFF.

This clonotype appeared a few times. The V gene is TRBV7-6, the J gene TRBJ2-1, with TRBD2 identical over 11 bases. V gave up 4 bases and J gave up 0 bases; unmatched junction bases: 5. CDR1 and CDR2 from the germline V gene are SGHVS and FNYEAQ. CDR3 length equals 17 residues. The CDR3 region is CASSSTSGSSSYNEQFF. The CDR3 DNA reads as TGTGCCAGCAGCTCCACTAGCGGGAGCAGCTCCTACAATGAGCAGTTCTTC.

This clonotype showed up many times. This rearrangement joins TRBV28 to TRBJ1-5; 12 bases align to TRBD1. CDR1 MDHEN and CDR2 SYDVKM come from the germline V gene. The CDR3 is made up of 17 amino acids. V lost 1 base, J lost 6 bases, and 7 bases stayed unmatched. The CDR3 coding sequence is TGTGCCAGCAGTTTATATCGGGACAGGGGGCTGCTTCAGCCCCAGCATTTT. This sequence encodes CASSLYRDRGLLQPQHF.

This clonotype has more than one count but fewer than ten. This rearrangement joins TRBV20-1 to TRBJ2-1; D perhaps matches TRBD2 (6 bases). The ends were cut back, 2 bases at V and 2 bases at J, with 19 bases in the middle. Germline V CDR1 and CDR2: DFQATT, SNEGSKA (reference sequence). The CDR3 is 17 residues long. CDR3 amino acids: CSARRVDSGTPYNEQFF. The CDR3 DNA is TGCAGTGCTAGAAGGGTGGATAGCGGTACTCCCTACAATGAGCAGTTCTTC.

Only a few counts were recorded for this clonotype. This chain joins TRBV12-3 or TRBV12-4 and TRBJ2-5, with D possibly matching TRBD1 (6 bases). This CDR3 comprises 15 residues. Trimming took 4 bases from V and 8 from J, leaving 20 bases between them. The CDR3 sequence: CASSSGQIQDTTQYF. CDR3 bases: TGTGCCAGCAGTTCAGGACAGATACAAGACACCACCCAGTACTTC.

The rearrangement joins TRBV7-9 to TRBJ1-6, with 7 nucleotides matching TRBD1. The CDR3 is 14 amino acids. Germline CDR1 is SEHNR and CDR2 is FQNEAQ (reference sequence). V lost 6 bases to trimming and J lost 7 bases; unmatched junction nucleotides: 6. CDR3 sequence: CASRRTGENSPLHF. The CDR3 region has the DNA TGTGCCAGCAGACGGACAGGTGAAAATTCACCCCTCCACTTT.

This clonotype turned up a few times. V usage is TRBV10-2 and J usage is TRBJ2-1; D is possibly TRBD2 (6 bases). Germline CDR1 WSHSY, CDR2 SAAADI. With 5 bases removed from V and 5 bases from J, the gap between germline ends came to 19 bases. This CDR3 is built from 16 residues. CDR3 nucleotides: TGCGCCAGCAGTAAAATAGCGGTCAGCAATAACAATGAGCAGTTCTTC. It translates to CASSKIAVSNNNEQFF.

The gene calls are TRBV18 and TRBJ2-7, with 7 positions matching TRBD2. Germline loops: CDR1 KGHSH, CDR2 LQKENI. Trimming took 6 bases from V and 0 from J; bases not matched to a gene: 11. CDR3 size: 16 residues. CDR3 nucleotides: TGTGCCAGCTCTTCCCCGGGAGGCCCAAGCTCCTACGAGCAGTACTTC. As protein: CASSSPGGPSSYEQYF.

V is TRBV5-1 and J is TRBJ2-5; D gene ambiguous. Trimming stripped 0 bases from V and 5 bases from J, with 11 bases between. Germline CDR1 SGHRS, CDR2 YFSETQ. CDR3 size: 14 residues. The CDR3 reads CASSLVDEAETQYF. The CDR3 DNA follows: TGCGCCAGCAGCTTGGTCGACGAGGCGGAGACCCAGTACTTC.

This clonotype was counted between two and nine times. The chain has TRBV24-1 and TRBJ1-2; possibly TRBD1 for D (5 bases). The germline V gene has CDR1 KGHDR and CDR2 SFDVKD. Trimming took off 1 base at V and 6 bases at J, with 5 bases between the two ends. The CDR3 totals 12 residues. In DNA form, the CDR3 reads TGTGCCACCAGTGATTTAGGGGATGGCTACACCTTC. It specifies CATSDLGDGYTF.

This clonotype was observed many times. The chain has TRBV7-8 and TRBJ1-1; maybe TRBD1 (6 bases). The germline V gene has CDR1 SGHVS and CDR2 FQNEAQ. CDR3 size: 14 residues. V was trimmed by 5 bases and J by 2 bases, leaving 12 bases between them. This CDR3 reads CASSVGTYNTEAFF. The CDR3 coding sequence is TGTGCCAGCAGCGTGGGGACATACAACACTGAAGCTTTCTTT.